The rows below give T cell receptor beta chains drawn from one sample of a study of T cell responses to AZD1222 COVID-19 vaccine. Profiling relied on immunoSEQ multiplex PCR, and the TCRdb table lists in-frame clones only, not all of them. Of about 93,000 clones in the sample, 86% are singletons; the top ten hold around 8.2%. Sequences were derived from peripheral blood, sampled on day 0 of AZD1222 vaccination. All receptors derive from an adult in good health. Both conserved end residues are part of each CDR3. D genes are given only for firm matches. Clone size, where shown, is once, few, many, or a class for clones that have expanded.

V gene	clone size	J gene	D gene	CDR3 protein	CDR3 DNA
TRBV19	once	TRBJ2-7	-	CASSVQGRNYEQYF	TGTGCCAGTAGCGTTCAGGGGCGGAACTACGAGCAGTACTTC
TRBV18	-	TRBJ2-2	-	CASSPPPGNTGELFF	TGTGCCAGCTCACCCCCCCCGGGGAACACCGGGGAGCTGTTTTTT
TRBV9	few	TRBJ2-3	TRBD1	CASSARDRAVDTQYF	TGTGCCAGCAGCGCCCGGGACAGGGCAGTTGATACGCAGTATTTT
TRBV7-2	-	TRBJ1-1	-	CASSLARGGTEAFF	TGTGCCAGCAGCTTAGCGCGGGGTGGCACTGAAGCTTTCTTT
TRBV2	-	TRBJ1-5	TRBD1	CASDRDRGNQPQHF	TGTGCCAGCGACCGGGACAGGGGAAATCAGCCCCAGCATTTT
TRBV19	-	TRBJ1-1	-	CASSIGGRNTEAFF	TGTGCCAGTAGTATTGGGGGTCGGAACACTGAAGCTTTCTTT
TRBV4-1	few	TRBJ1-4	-	CASSQPERATNEKLFF	TGCGCCAGCAGCCAACCTGAGCGTGCAACTAATGAAAAACTGTTTTTT
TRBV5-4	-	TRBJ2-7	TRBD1	CASSGRDRGHEQYF	TGTGCCAGCAGCGGCCGGGACAGGGGCCACGAGCAGTACTTC
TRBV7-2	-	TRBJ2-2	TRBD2	CASSFPGTSGTGELFF	TGTGCCAGCAGCTTCCCCGGGACTAGCGGGACCGGGGAGCTGTTTTTT
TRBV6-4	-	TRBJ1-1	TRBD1	CASSVQGGNTEAFF	TGTGCCAGCAGTGTCCAGGGGGGGAACACTGAAGCTTTCTTT
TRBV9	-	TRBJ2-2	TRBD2	CASSERTSGSTGELFF	TGTGCCAGCAGCGAAAGGACTAGCGGGTCCACCGGGGAGCTGTTTTTT
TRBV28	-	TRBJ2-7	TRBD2	CASTRLAPYEQYF	TGTGCCAGCACCAGACTAGCACCCTACGAGCAGTACTTC
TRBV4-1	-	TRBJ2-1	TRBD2	CASSQDVAGYPSNEQFF	TGCGCCAGCAGCCAAGATGTAGCGGGATACCCCTCCAATGAGCAGTTCTTC
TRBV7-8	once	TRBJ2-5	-	CASSLVSGPLVETQYF	TGTGCCAGCAGCTTAGTATCGGGCCCACTAGTTGAGACCCAGTACTTC
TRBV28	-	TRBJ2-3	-	CASRLMSTDTQYF	TGTGCCAGCAGATTGATGAGCACAGATACGCAGTATTTT
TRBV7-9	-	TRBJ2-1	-	CASSLSINNEQFF	TGTGCCAGCAGCTTAAGTATAAACAATGAGCAGTTCTTC
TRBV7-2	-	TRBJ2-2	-	CASSLMDPRTGELFF	TGTGCCAGCAGCTTGATGGACCCAAGGACCGGGGAGCTGTTTTTT
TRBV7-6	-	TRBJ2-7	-	CASSLDTGGPYEQYF	TGTGCCAGCAGCTTAGATACTGGAGGCCCCTACGAGCAGTACTTC
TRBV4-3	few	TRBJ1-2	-	CASSPGTANYGYTF	TGCGCCAGCAGCCCAGGGACGGCTAACTATGGCTACACCTTC
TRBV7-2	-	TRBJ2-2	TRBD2	CASSPTSGLSNTGELFF	TGTGCCAGCAGCCCGACTAGCGGGTTGTCGAACACCGGGGAGCTGTTTTTT
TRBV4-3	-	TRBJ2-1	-	CASSQGIPGNSYNEQFF	TGCGCCAGCAGCCAAGGAATCCCAGGGAATTCCTACAATGAGCAGTTCTTC
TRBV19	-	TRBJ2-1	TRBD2	CASSIGHSGSYNEQFF	TGTGCCAGTAGTATAGGTCATAGCGGGAGCTACAATGAGCAGTTCTTC
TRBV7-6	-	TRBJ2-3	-	CASSLAVTDTQYF	TGTGCCAGCAGCTTAGCGGTAACAGATACGCAGTATTTT
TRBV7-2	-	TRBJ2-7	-	CASSWSYEQYF	TGTGCCTCCAGTTGGTCCTACGAGCAGTACTTC
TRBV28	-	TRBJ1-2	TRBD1	CASSRDRVYGYTF	TGTGCCAGCAGCCGGGACAGGGTATATGGCTACACCTTC
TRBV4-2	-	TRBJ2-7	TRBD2	CASSQEKSGSDEQYF	TGTGCCAGCAGCCAAGAAAAAAGCGGGAGCGACGAGCAGTACTTC
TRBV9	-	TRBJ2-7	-	CASSVTPTEHEQYF	TGTGCCAGCAGCGTAACCCCGACAGAGCACGAGCAGTACTTC
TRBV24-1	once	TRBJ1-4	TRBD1	CATSGSGGDEKLFF	TGTGCCACCAGTGGTTCAGGGGGGGATGAAAAACTGTTTTTT
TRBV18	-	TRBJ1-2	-	CASSPPSGVYGYTF	TGTGCCAGCTCACCACCATCAGGAGTCTATGGCTACACCTTC
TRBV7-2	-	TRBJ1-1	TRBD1	CASSLAGTATNTEAFF	TGTGCCAGCAGCTTAGCCGGGACAGCGACGAACACTGAAGCTTTCTTT
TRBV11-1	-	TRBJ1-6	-	CASSLRQGDSPLHF	TGTGCCAGCAGCTTAAGGCAGGGAGACTCACCCCTCCACTTT
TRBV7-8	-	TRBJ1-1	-	CASSYPGTENTEAFF	TGTGCCAGCAGCTACCCCGGGACGGAGAACACTGAAGCTTTCTTT
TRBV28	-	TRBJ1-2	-	CASSPPFGDGYGYTF	TGTGCCAGCAGTCCTCCCTTTGGTGACGGCTATGGCTACACCTTC
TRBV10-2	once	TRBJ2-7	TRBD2	CASSDSGRALIYEQYF	TGCGCCAGCAGTGACAGCGGGAGGGCCTTAATCTACGAGCAGTACTTC
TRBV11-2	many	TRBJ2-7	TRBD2	CASSPSGTSGEQYF	TGTGCCAGCAGCCCTTCCGGGACTAGCGGCGAGCAGTACTTC
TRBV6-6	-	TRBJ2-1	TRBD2	CASSLQGTSGGSSYNEQFF	TGTGCCAGCAGTCTACAAGGGACTAGCGGGGGAAGCTCCTACAATGAGCAGTTCTTC
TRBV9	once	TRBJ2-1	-	CASSIGIYNEQFF	TGTGCCAGCAGCATCGGGATCTACAATGAGCAGTTCTTC
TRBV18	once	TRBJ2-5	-	CASSPQGKETQYF	TGTGCCAGCTCACCACAGGGAAAAGAGACCCAGTACTTC
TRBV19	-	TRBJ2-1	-	CASTSRRLAPGDEQFF	TGTGCCAGTACCTCGAGGAGGTTAGCGCCAGGCGATGAGCAGTTCTTC
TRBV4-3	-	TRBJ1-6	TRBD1	CASSQRDRDSPLHF	TGCGCCAGCAGCCAACGGGACAGAGATTCACCCCTCCACTTT
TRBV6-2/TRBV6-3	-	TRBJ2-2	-	CASSVRPGELFF	TGTGCCAGCAGTGTCAGGCCCGGGGAGCTGTTTTTT
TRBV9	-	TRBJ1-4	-	CASSVEGRTEKLFF	TGTGCCAGCAGCGTAGAGGGACGGACGGAAAAACTGTTTTTT
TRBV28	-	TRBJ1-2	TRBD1	CASSLRQGYGYTF	TGTGCCAGCAGTTTACGACAGGGTTATGGCTACACCTTC
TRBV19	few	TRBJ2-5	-	CASSWGGAVQETQYF	TGTGCCAGTAGTTGGGGCGGCGCCGTCCAGGAGACCCAGTACTTC
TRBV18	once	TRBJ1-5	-	CASSPAGASNQPQHF	TGTGCCAGCTCACCAGCGGGGGCTAGCAATCAGCCCCAGCATTTT
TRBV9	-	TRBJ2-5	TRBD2	CASSASGGLEETQYF	TGTGCCAGCAGCGCCTCGGGGGGGCTTGAGGAGACCCAGTACTTC
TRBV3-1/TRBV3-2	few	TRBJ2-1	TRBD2	CASSPGLALNEQFF	TGTGCCAGCAGCCCGGGACTAGCCCTTAATGAGCAGTTCTTC
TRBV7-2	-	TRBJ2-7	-	CASSLVGRGRVEQYF	TGTGCCAGCAGCTTAGTAGGCAGGGGCAGAGTCGAGCAGTACTTC